This T cell receptor beta chain emerged from a study of OX40 agonist ivuxolimab in advanced cancers. The study, taken as a whole, reports: Compared with others, partial responders at 0.1-3.0 mg/kg displayed clonal expansion among the lowest.

With autoimmune disease history or systemic immunosuppression, patients were excluded. About this clone itself: The target antigen is unknown.

Produced via immunoSEQ multiplex PCR; TCRdb's table is partial and in-frame only. The repertoire includes under 100,000 clones, 75% to 90% of them detected once, and 5% to 7% sits in the top ten. Germline CDR1 is SQVTM and CDR2 is ANQGSEA. The CDR3 is made up of 13 amino acids. The V end lost 4 bases, the J end lost 0 bases, and 7 bases lay between the germline ends. V and J are TRBV29-1 and TRBJ1-3; D unresolved. This receptor was obtained from an adult with an advanced solid tumor such as melanoma, head and neck, liver or kidney cancer. Source: CD4+ or CD8+ T cells sorted from blood, taken in a trial of the OX40 agonist ivuxolimab. CDR3 sequence: CSVGASSGNTIYF. The CDR3 nucleotides read TGCAGCGTTGGGGCGAGCTCTGGAAACACCATATATTTT. Based on the CDR3 plus reference TRBV29-1 and TRBJ1-3, the full variable domain is SAVISQKPSRDICQRGTSLTIQCQVDSQVTMMFWYRQQPGQSLTLIATANQGSEATYESGFVIDKFPISRPNLTFSTLTVSNMSPEDSSIYLCSVGASSGNTIYFGEGSWLTVV.